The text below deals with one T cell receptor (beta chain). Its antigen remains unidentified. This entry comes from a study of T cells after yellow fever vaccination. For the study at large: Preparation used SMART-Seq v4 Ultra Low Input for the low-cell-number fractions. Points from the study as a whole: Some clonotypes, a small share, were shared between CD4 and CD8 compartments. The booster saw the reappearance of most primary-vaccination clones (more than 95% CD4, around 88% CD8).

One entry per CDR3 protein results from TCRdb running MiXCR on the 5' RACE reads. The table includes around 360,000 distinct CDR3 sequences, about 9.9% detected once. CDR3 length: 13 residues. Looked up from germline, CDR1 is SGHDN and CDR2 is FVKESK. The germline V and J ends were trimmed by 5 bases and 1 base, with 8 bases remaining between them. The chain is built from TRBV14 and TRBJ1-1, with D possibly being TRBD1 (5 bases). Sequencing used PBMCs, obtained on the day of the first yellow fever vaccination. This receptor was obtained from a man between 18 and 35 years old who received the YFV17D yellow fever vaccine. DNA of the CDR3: TGTGCCAGCAGCACGGGACGGAACACTGAAGCTTTCTTT. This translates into CASSTGRNTEAFF.